These T cell receptor beta chains were read from a single sample in a study of low-dose radiotherapy and immunotherapy resistance in tumors. MiXCR, applied by TCRdb to the reads, yields one record per CDR3 protein. The data show tens of thousands of distinct CDR3 sequences, with less than 40% seen just once and less than 4% held by the top ten. Source: PBMCs, taken before treatment. The receptors here all came from a male donor with gallbladder cancer. The CDR3 runs from the conserved cysteine through the conserved F or W. A D gene is named only where the DNA matches it firmly. Clone sizes are given selectively: once, few, many, or a class where the clone is expanded.

TRBV12-3/TRBV12-4	.	TRBJ1-5	.	TGTGCCAGCACCCCGGCCGTAAGCAATCAGCCCCAGCATTTT	CASTPAVSNQPQHF
TRBV9	.	TRBJ2-1	.	TGTGCCAGCAGCGCGGACCTGGGGTCCTACAATGAGCAGTTCTTC	CASSADLGSYNEQFF
TRBV10-3	many	TRBJ2-3	.	TGTGCCATCAGTGAGTCCGTGAGGACAGATACGCAGTATTTT	CAISESVRTDTQYF
TRBV7-2	many	TRBJ2-1	.	TGTGCCAGCAGCTTAAAGGAGGCCTATGAGCAGTTCTTC	CASSLKEAYEQFF
TRBV5-1	many	TRBJ2-5	TRBD2	TGCGCCAGCAGCTTGTTCCTCAGCGGGGGAGAGACCCAGTACTTC	CASSLFLSGGETQYF
TRBV12-3/TRBV12-4	many	TRBJ1-2	TRBD1	TGTGCCAGCAGTCCCCGGGACAGGGGGAATAACTATGGCTACACCTTC	CASSPRDRGNNYGYTF
TRBV24-1	medium-sized	TRBJ2-5	.	TGTGCCACCAGCCACCCAGGAGGGGCTGAGACCCAGTACTTC	CATSHPGGAETQYF
TRBV5-1	many	TRBJ2-3	.	TGCGCCAGCAGCCTGGAAGGGGGAGGGCCCACAGATACGCAGTATTTT	CASSLEGGGPTDTQYF
TRBV19	many	TRBJ2-7	.	TGTGCCAGTAACGCGGGGGCCCAAGTCCGCGAGCAGTACTTC	CASNAGAQVREQYF
TRBV6-5	medium-sized	TRBJ1-5	.	TGTGCCAGCAGTTCTCTTTGGGGAGGCAATCAGCCCCAGCATTTT	CASSSLWGGNQPQHF
TRBV28	.	TRBJ2-5	TRBD2	TGTGCCAGCAGTTTATTGCGGGAGGTTCAAGAGACCCAGTACTTC	CASSLLREVQETQYF
TRBV29-1	many	TRBJ2-1	.	TGCAGTTATTCTAGCGCCAAAGTGCCCCACAATGAGCAGTTCTTC	CSYSSAKVPHNEQFF
TRBV19	many	TRBJ2-1	.	TGTGCCAGTCATGTTTCGGGGGCCAGGTACAATGAGCAGTTCTTC	CASHVSGARYNEQFF
TRBV20-1	many	TRBJ2-3	.	TGCAGTGCTAGAAGGGGCACAGATACGCAGTATTTT	CSARRGTDTQYF
TRBV18	many	TRBJ1-2	.	TGTGCCAGCTCACCAAAGGACAACCGATATGGCTACACCTTC	CASSPKDNRYGYTF
TRBV28	medium-sized	TRBJ2-7	TRBD1	TGTGCCAGAGATCCCCGGGACAGGGTCTACGAGCAGTACTTC	CARDPRDRVYEQYF
TRBV11-3	once	TRBJ2-6	.	TGTGCCAGCAGCTCCGGAGGGGCGGGGGCCAACGTCCTGACTTTC	CASSSGGAGANVLTF
TRBV27	many	TRBJ2-5	TRBD1	TGTGCCAGCAGTCCCGGGACAGGGGGCGCAGAGACCCAGTACTTC	CASSPGTGGAETQYF
TRBV6-5	.	TRBJ2-1	.	TGTGCCGGAGGGCGGGGGCCAGACGGAGAGCAGTTCTTC	CAGGRGPDGEQFF
TRBV18	.	TRBJ1-1	TRBD1	TGTGCCAGCTCATTACAAGGACAGGGGCTACCGAACACTGAAGCTTTCTTT	CASSLQGQGLPNTEAFF
TRBV2	.	TRBJ2-2	.	TGTGCCAGCAGTGCAACGGTCGGGAACACCGGGGAGCTGTTTTTT	CASSATVGNTGELFF
TRBV2	.	TRBJ2-2	TRBD1	TGTGCCAGCAGCGAGACCCAGACAGGGAGCACCGGGGAGCTGTTTTTT	CASSETQTGSTGELFF
TRBV27	.	TRBJ2-7	.	TGTGCCAGCAAGGACGGGGGGCGAGAAAAGCAGTACTTC	CASKDGGREKQYF
TRBV4-1	many	TRBJ1-3	.	TGTGCCAGCAGCCAAGATGGGGGGATAAGCTCTGGAAACACCATATATTTT	CASSQDGGISSGNTIYF
TRBV29-1	many	TRBJ2-7	TRBD1	TGCAGCGTTGCGGGACAGGGTGGCTACGAGCAGTACTTC	CSVAGQGGYEQYF
TRBV7-6	many	TRBJ2-1	.	TGTGCCAGCAGCTCCGGGCCCTCGGAGGTGAATGAGCAGTTCTTC	CASSSGPSEVNEQFF
TRBV2	.	TRBJ2-7	.	TGTGCCAGCAGTGAAGGGAACGAGCAGTACTTC	CASSEGNEQYF
TRBV2	.	TRBJ2-7	.	TGTGCCAGCACCAGGGGGGACTACGAGCAGTACTTC	CASTRGDYEQYF
TRBV2	many	TRBJ2-7	.	TGTGCCAGCACCGACGCGGACAACCCTCGGTACGAGCAGTACTTC	CASTDADNPRYEQYF
TRBV6-1	many	TRBJ2-7	TRBD2	TGTGCCAGCAGTTACTCTTCTAGCGGGAGACAGGAGCAGTACTTC	CASSYSSSGRQEQYF
TRBV29-1	many	TRBJ2-1	.	TGCAGCGGGGCGAGGGGCAGTGAGCAGTTCTTC	CSGARGSEQFF
TRBV19	many	TRBJ2-1	.	TGTGCCAGTACCCTATGGCGTGGCGGGGCAGCCGGCAATGAGCAGTTCTTC	CASTLWRGGAAGNEQFF
TRBV7-2	many	TRBJ2-7	.	TGTGCCAGCAGCTTATTTCGGGAACACAAGCAGTACTTC	CASSLFREHKQYF
TRBV7-2	many	TRBJ2-7	.	TGTGCCAGCAGCTTATTCGGGGGAGGTGATAGCTCCTACGAGCAGTACTTC	CASSLFGGGDSSYEQYF
TRBV11-1	many	TRBJ1-5	.	TGTGCCAGCAGCAGTGGGGACGCTAATCAGCCCCAGCATTTT	CASSSGDANQPQHF
TRBV20-1	many	TRBJ2-7	.	TGCAGTGCTAGACGGAGCCTTGACTACGAGCAGTACTTC	CSARRSLDYEQYF
TRBV10-3	many	TRBJ1-1	.	TGTGCCATCAGTGAGTCGGAGGTGGGGTTAAGAGGTGAAGCTTTCTTT	CAISESEVGLRGEAFF
TRBV12-3/TRBV12-4	.	TRBJ2-7	.	TGTGCCAGCGGCCGGGACTCTTTGTACGAGCAGTACTTC	CASGRDSLYEQYF
TRBV10-3	many	TRBJ1-5	.	TGTGCCATCAGCCCCTTAGGGGACAATCAGCCCCAGCATTTT	CAISPLGDNQPQHF
TRBV29-1	many	TRBJ1-2	TRBD1	TGCAGCGTTGTAGGGGACAGGGGACACTATGGCTACACCTTC	CSVVGDRGHYGYTF
TRBV28	.	TRBJ1-2	.	TGTGCCAGCAGTGCCCAGGGGTTTTTTTGGTATGGCTACACCTTC	CASSAQGFFWYGYTF